Given below is one T cell receptor beta chain in context. The sample is drawn from a study of blood T cell repertoires in COVID-19. Method: immunoSEQ multiplex PCR; TCRdb's copy keeps in-frame clones and lacks some. Among about 170,000 clones listed, less than 90% were seen once. Looked up from germline, CDR1 is MDHEN and CDR2 is SYDVKM. This CDR3 contains 14 residues. Trimming removed 2 bases from V and 5 bases from J, with 12 bases in between. This clonotype was obtained from a woman aged 70-85 years with COVID-19, enrolled during active disease. The chain joins TRBV28 to TRBJ2-5; D uncertain. Input material: peripheral blood. The CDR3 DNA follows: TGTGCCAGCAGTTTAAAGCCCTTCCGGGAGACCCAGTACTTC. This codes for CASSLKPFRETQYF.